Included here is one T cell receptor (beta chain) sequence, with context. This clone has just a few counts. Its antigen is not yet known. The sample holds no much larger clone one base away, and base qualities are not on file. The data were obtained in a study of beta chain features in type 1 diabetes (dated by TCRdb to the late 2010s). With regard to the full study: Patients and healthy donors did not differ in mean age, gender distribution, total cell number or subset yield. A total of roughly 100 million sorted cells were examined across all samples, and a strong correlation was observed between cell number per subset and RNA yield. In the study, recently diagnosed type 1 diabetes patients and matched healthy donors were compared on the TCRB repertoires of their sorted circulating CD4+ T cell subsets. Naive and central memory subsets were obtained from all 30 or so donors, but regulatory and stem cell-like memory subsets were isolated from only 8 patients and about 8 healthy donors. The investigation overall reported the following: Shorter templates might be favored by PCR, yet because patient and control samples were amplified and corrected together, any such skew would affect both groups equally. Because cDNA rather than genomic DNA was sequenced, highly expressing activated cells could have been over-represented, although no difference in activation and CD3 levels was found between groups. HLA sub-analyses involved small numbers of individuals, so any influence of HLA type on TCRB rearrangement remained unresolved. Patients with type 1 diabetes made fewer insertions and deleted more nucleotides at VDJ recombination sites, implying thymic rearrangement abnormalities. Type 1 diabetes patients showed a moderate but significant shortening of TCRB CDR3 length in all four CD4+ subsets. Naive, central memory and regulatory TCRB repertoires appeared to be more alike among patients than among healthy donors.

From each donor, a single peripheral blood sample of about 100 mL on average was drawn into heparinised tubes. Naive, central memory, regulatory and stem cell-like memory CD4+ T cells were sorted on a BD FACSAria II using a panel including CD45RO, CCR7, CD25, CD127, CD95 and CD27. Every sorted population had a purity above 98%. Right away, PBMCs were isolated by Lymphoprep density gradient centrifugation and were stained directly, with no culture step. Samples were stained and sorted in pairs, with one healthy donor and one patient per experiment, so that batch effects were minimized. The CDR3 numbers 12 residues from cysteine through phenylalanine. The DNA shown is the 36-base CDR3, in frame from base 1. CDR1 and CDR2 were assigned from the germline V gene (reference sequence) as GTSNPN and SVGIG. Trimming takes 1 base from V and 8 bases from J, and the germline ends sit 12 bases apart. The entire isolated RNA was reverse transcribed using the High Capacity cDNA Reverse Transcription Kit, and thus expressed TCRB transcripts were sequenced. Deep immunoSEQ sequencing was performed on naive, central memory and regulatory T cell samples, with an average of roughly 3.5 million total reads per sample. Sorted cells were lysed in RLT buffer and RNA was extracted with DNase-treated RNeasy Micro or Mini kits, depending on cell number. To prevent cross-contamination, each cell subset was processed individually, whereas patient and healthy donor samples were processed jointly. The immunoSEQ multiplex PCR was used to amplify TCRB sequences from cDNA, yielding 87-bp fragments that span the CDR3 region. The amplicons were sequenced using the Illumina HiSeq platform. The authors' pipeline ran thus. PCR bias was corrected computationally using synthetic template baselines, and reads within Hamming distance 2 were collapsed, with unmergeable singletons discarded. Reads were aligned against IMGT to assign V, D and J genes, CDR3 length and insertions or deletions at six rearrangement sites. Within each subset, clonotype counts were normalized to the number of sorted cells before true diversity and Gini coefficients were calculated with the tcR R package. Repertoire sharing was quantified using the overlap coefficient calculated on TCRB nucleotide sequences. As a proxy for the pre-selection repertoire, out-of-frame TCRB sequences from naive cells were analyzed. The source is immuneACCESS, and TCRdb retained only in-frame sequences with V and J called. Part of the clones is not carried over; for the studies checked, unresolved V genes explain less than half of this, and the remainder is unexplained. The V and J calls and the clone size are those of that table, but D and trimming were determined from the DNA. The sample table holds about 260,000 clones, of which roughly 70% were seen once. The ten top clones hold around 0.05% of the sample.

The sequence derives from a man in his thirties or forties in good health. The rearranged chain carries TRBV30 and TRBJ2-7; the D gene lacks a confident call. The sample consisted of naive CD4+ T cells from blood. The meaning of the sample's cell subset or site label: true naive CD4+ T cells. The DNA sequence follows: TGTGCCTGGAGTGACGGGTTCCGTCAGCAGTACTTC. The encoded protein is CAWSDGFRQQYF.